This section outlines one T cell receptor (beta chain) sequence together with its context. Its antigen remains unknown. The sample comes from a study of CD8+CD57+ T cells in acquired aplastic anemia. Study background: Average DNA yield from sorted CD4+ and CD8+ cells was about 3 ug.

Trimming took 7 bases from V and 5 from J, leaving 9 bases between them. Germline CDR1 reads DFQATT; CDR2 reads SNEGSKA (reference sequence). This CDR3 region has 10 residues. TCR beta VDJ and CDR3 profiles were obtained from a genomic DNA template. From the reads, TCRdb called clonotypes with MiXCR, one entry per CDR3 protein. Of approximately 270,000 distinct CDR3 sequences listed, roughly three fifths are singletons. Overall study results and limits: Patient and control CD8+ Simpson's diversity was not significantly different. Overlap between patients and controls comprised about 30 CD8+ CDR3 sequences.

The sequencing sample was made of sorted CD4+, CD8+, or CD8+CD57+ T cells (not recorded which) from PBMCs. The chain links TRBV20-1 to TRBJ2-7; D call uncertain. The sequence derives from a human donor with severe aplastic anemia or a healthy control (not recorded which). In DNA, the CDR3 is TGCAGTGGCCAGCGCGACGAGCAGTACTTC. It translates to CSGQRDEQYF.